One and the same sample provided the 20 T cell receptor beta chains below, sequenced in a study of human T cells and chemical hapten exposure. TCRdb recomputed calls from the RACE reads with MiXCR, one row per CDR3 protein. Among under 200,000 distinct CDR3 sequences listed, 25% to 30% were seen once. Noted time point: pre-sensitization, week 0. Treatment described: therapeutic diphenylcyclopropenone sensitization with weekly scalp DPC. The source material was whole blood, sampled in connection with sensitization to the hapten diphenylcyclopropenone (DPC). These receptors all come from a young woman with alopecia areata. Some clones in this sample may be carry-over from other donors' samples.

This chain uses TRBV11-3 with TRBJ2-3, with 12 nucleotides matching TRBD2. The CDR3 consists of 17 residues. V gave up 4 bases and J gave up 1 base; unmatched junction bases: 6. Germline CDR1 SGHNT, CDR2 YENEEA. The CDR3 nucleotides read TGTGCCAGCAGCTCCGGACTAGCGGGGAAACGCACAGATACGCAGTATTTT. Its protein product is CASSSGLAGKRTDTQYF.

The gene calls are TRBV5-6 and TRBJ2-3, with D perhaps given as TRBD1 or TRBD2 (5 bases each). This CDR3 is 15 amino acids long. The V gene lost 1 base and the J gene lost 6 bases, with 15 bases spanning the gap. The germline V gene encodes CDR1 SGHDT and CDR2 YYEEEE. The CDR3 DNA sequence: TGTGCCAGCAGCTTGCCTCGGGGACGCCCCGATACGCAGTATTTT. It is translated as CASSLPRGRPDTQYF.

This clonotype was seen once. The chain recombines TRBV5-1 with TRBJ1-2; 7 bases line up with TRBD1. The CDR3 extends over 15 amino acids. Trimming removed 5 bases from V and 4 bases from J; junction bases left unmatched: 11. Germline V gene lookup returns CDR1 SGHRS and CDR2 YFSETQ. DNA of the CDR3: TGCGCCAGCAGACCTAGGACAGGCGATTTCTATGGCTACACCTTC. Its protein is CASRPRTGDFYGYTF.

Only a few counts were recorded for this clonotype. This chain links TRBV6-2 or TRBV6-3 with TRBJ1-5; the match to TRBD1 covers 7 bases. The CDR3 extends over 13 amino acids. The germline CDR1 and CDR2 sequences are MNHEY and SVGEGT. V lost 6 bases and J lost 6; bases outside the gene matches: 5. As DNA, the CDR3 is TGTGCCAGCAGCGACAGGGCCGGTCAGCCCCAGCATTTT. It is translated as CASSDRAGQPQHF.

CDR3 loop: CASSLVGTSPTDTQYF. CDR3 nucleotides: TGTGCCAGCAGCTTGGTGGGGACGAGCCCCACAGATACGCAGTATTTT. This sequence joins TRBV5-5 and TRBJ2-3; D tentatively reads TRBD1 or TRBD2 (5 bases each). Germline CDR1 reads SGHKS; CDR2 reads YYEKEE (reference sequence). There are 16 residues in the CDR3. Deletions cut 0 bases from V and 2 bases from J, with 13 bases between. Looking up the rest from reference TRBV5-5 and TRBJ2-3 gives the full variable domain: DAGVTQSPTHLIKTRGQQVTLRCSPISGHKSVSWYQQVLGQGPQFIFQYYEKEERGRGNFPDRFSARQFPNYSSELNVNALLLGDSALYLCASSLVGTSPTDTQYFGPGTRLTVL.

The chain carries TRBV28 and TRBJ2-6, with TRBD1 matching 8 bases. Trimming took 3 bases from V and 3 from J; bases not matched to a gene: 10. This CDR3 has 18 amino acids. Germline V lookup: CDR1 MDHEN, CDR2 SYDVKM. CDR3 loop: CASSFDYRGSSGANVLTF. CDR3 DNA sequence: TGTGCCAGCAGTTTTGATTACAGGGGGTCGAGTGGGGCCAACGTCCTGACTTTC. Based on the CDR3 plus reference TRBV28 and TRBJ2-6, the full variable domain is DVKVTQSSRYLVKRTGEKVFLECVQDMDHENMFWYRQDPGLGLRLIYFSYDVKMKEKGDIPEGYSVSREKKERFSLILESASTNQTSMYLCASSFDYRGSSGANVLTFGAGSRLTVL.

This clonotype was counted only a few times. J is TRBJ1-4 and V is TRBV28, with D maybe TRBD1 (5 bases). Trimming stripped 6 bases from V and 5 bases from J, with 10 bases between. CDR3 length: 13 amino acids. Germline V gene lookup returns CDR1 MDHEN and CDR2 SYDVKM. In DNA, the CDR3 is TGTGCCAGCAGCGGCGGGGGAAATGAAAAACTGTTTTTT. This gives the protein CASSGGGNEKLFF. The full variable domain, its missing parts supplied by reference TRBV28 and TRBJ1-4, is DVKVTQSSRYLVKRTGEKVFLECVQDMDHENMFWYRQDPGLGLRLIYFSYDVKMKEKGDIPEGYSVSREKKERFSLILESASTNQTSMYLCASSGGGNEKLFFGSGTQLSVL.

The chain's CDR3 is CASSVAGASYEQYF. The CDR3 DNA follows: TGTGCCAGCAGCGTAGCTGGAGCCAGCTACGAGCAGTACTTC. V gene TRBV9 combines with J gene TRBJ2-7, with D unresolved. The germline V gene encodes CDR1 SGDLS and CDR2 YYNGEE. The germline V and J ends were trimmed by 0 bases and 3 bases, with 10 bases remaining between them. The CDR3 contains 14 residues.

The V gene is TRBV29-1, the J gene TRBJ1-1; TRBD1 matches 7 bases. The germline V gene has CDR1 SQVTM and CDR2 ANQGSEA. The length of the CDR3 is 15 residues. The V gene end was trimmed by 4 bases and the J gene end by 1 base; junction bases not matched to a gene: 9. Here the CDR3 DNA reads TGCAGCGTTGTAAACCCAGGGGGGCGGAACACTGAAGCTTTCTTT. Protein sequence: CSVVNPGGRNTEAFF.

The gene calls are TRBV29-1 and TRBJ1-1, with 7 bases identical to TRBD1. The ends lost 1 base at V and 7 bases at J; junction bases unmatched: 12. CDR3 length equals 15 residues. Per the germline V gene, CDR1 is SQVTM and CDR2 is ANQGSEA. CDR3 DNA: TGCAGCGTTGAAGGACAGGGATCAGTGGCGGGTGAAGCTTTCTTT. Translating it yields CSVEGQGSVAGEAFF.

There are a few counts of this clonotype. V usage is TRBV9 and J usage is TRBJ2-2; perhaps TRBD2 as D (5 bases). Germline V gene data show CDR1 as SGDLS and CDR2 as YYNGEE. Trimming shortened V by 0 bases and J by 4 bases, and 10 bases separated the two germline ends. The CDR3 is 15 residues long. CDR3 residues: CASSVAERATGELFF. CDR3 sequence (DNA): TGTGCCAGCAGCGTAGCGGAGAGGGCCACCGGGGAGCTGTTTTTT.

There are many counts of this clonotype. V and J are TRBV28 and TRBJ2-7; 8 bases align to TRBD2. The CDR3 sequence is 12 residues long. Germline CDR1 MDHEN, CDR2 SYDVKM. V lost 2 bases to trimming and J lost 7 bases; unmatched junction nucleotides: 1. CDR3 sequence reads: CASSLPGGEQYF. CDR3 bases: TGTGCCAGCAGTTTACCGGGGGGGGAGCAGTACTTC. The entire variable domain, with the rest obtained from reference TRBV28 and TRBJ2-7, is as follows: DVKVTQSSRYLVKRTGEKVFLECVQDMDHENMFWYRQDPGLGLRLIYFSYDVKMKEKGDIPEGYSVSREKKERFSLILESASTNQTSMYLCASSLPGGEQYFGPGTRLTVT.

The sample holds a few counts of this clonotype. J is TRBJ2-7 and V is TRBV4-3; the D is unclear. The CDR3 is 15 amino acids. Per germline, CDR1 LGHNA and CDR2 YSLEER. V was trimmed by 1 base and J by 2 bases, leaving 12 bases between them. CDR3 sequence (DNA): TGCGCCAGCAGCCAAGGATTCACCGGGCCCTACGAGCAGTACTTC. Protein: CASSQGFTGPYEQYF.

V usage is TRBV4-3 and J usage is TRBJ2-7; 10 nucleotides align to TRBD1. The J segment lost 2 bases and the V segment lost 0 bases, leaving 7 bases of the junction unmatched. The CDR3 consists of 17 residues. The germline V gene encodes CDR1 LGHNA and CDR2 YSLEER. The chain's CDR3 is CASSQDHWDRGPYEQYF. CDR3 in DNA: TGCGCCAGCAGCCAAGACCACTGGGACAGGGGACCCTACGAGCAGTACTTC.

The CDR3 bases are TGTGCCAGCTCACCCGACAGGGGAGTAGGCAATCAGCCCCAGCATTTT. Its translation is CASSPDRGVGNQPQHF. The genes are TRBV18 and TRBJ1-5; 8 nucleotides agree with TRBD1. The CDR3 is 16 residues long. Germline V CDR1 and CDR2: KGHSH, LQKENI. Unmatched junction bases numbered 6, after V lost 3 bases and J lost 2 bases.

This clonotype was seen just once. V gene TRBV28 combines with J gene TRBJ1-2; D possibly corresponds to TRBD1 (5 bases). Germline CDR1 reads MDHEN; CDR2 reads SYDVKM. V dropped 5 bases and J dropped 2 bases, with 9 bases sitting between them. The CDR3 length is 13 residues. The CDR3 sequence: CASSQQANYGYTF. As DNA, the CDR3 is TGTGCCAGCAGTCAACAGGCCAACTATGGCTACACCTTC.

The chain has TRBV6-1 and TRBJ1-1; D remains ambiguous. CDR3 size: 13 residues. Trimming stripped 0 bases from V and 4 bases from J, with 6 bases between. Germline V gives CDR1 MNHNS, CDR2 SASEGT. The CDR3 spells CASSEAYGTEAFF. The CDR3 DNA follows: TGTGCCAGCAGTGAAGCGTACGGCACTGAAGCTTTCTTT.

V and J are TRBV27 and TRBJ1-6; D may be TRBD1 (6 bases). This CDR3 has 15 amino acids. Germline V gene data show CDR1 as MNHEY and CDR2 as SMNVEV (reference sequence). V lost 4 bases to trimming and J lost 6 bases, with 13 bases between them. CDR3 in amino acids: CASSSGGAGNSPLHF. CDR3 DNA sequence: TGTGCCAGCAGTTCGGGGGGCGCCGGTAATTCACCCCTCCACTTT.

The chain links TRBV3-1 to TRBJ1-1; D uncertain. This CDR3 spans 14 amino acids. Germline assignment: CDR1 LGHDT and CDR2 YNNKEL (reference sequence). Trimming took 3 bases from V and 5 from J, leaving 13 bases between them. CDR3 sequence reads: CASSQIGVGTEAFF. The CDR3 DNA follows: TGTGCCAGCAGCCAGATCGGAGTTGGAACTGAAGCTTTCTTT.

The J gene is TRBJ2-2, the V gene TRBV29-1; 7 positions match TRBD2. The CDR3 is made up of 13 amino acids. V shed 6 bases, J shed 5 bases, and the junction held 6 bases outside the gene matches. Germline CDR1 is SQVTM and CDR2 is ANQGSEA. Here the CDR3 reads CSVRVGGTGELFF. In DNA, the CDR3 is TGCAGCGTCCGGGTGGGGGGGACCGGGGAGCTGTTTTTT.